The rows below give T cell receptor beta chains drawn from one sample of a study of shared clonotypes between healthy human individuals. Sequencing was performed with immunoSEQ multiplex PCR; in TCRdb, only in-frame clones are kept and a portion is missing. The sample has a few million clones, approximately 90% seen once. Sequencing input: naive CD4+ T cells sorted from blood. The receptors derive from a man between 18 and 29 years old in good health. CDR3s include the opening cysteine and the closing phenylalanine or tryptophan. Fields, in order: J gene, D gene, clone size, V gene, CDR3 DNA, CDR3 protein. D genes are given only for firm matches. The listing skips clone size in some rows; elsewhere it reads once, few, many or a size class.

j_gene: TRBJ2-7; d_gene: -; abundance: -; v_gene: TRBV30; CDR3nt: TGTGCCTGGAGACCCAGCGGCCCCACCTACGAGCAGTACTTC; CDR3aa: CAWRPSGPTYEQYF
j_gene: TRBJ2-4; d_gene: TRBD2; abundance: -; v_gene: TRBV11-2; CDR3nt: TGTGCCAGCAGCATCTCACTAGCGGGAGAAAACATTCAGTACTTC; CDR3aa: CASSISLAGENIQYF
j_gene: TRBJ1-1; d_gene: -; abundance: -; v_gene: TRBV18; CDR3nt: TGTGCCAGCTCACCGGTACGGTCTGGGACGGGCACTGAAGCTTTCTTT; CDR3aa: CASSPVRSGTGTEAFF
j_gene: TRBJ1-5; d_gene: TRBD1; abundance: -; v_gene: TRBV27; CDR3nt: TGTGCCAGCACTACAGGGGTTGGTCAGCCCCAGCATTTT; CDR3aa: CASTTGVGQPQHF
j_gene: TRBJ1-2; d_gene: TRBD1; abundance: -; v_gene: TRBV9; CDR3nt: TGTGCCAGCAGTTCTCCCTTGGCAGGGGGGGGCTATGGCTACACCTTC; CDR3aa: CASSSPLAGGGYGYTF
j_gene: TRBJ2-7; d_gene: TRBD2; abundance: -; v_gene: TRBV11-2; CDR3nt: TGTGCCAGCAGCTCGGGACTAGCCCCCTACGAGCAGTACTTC; CDR3aa: CASSSGLAPYEQYF
j_gene: TRBJ1-4; d_gene: -; abundance: -; v_gene: TRBV5-1; CDR3nt: TGCGCCAGCAGTTTTGACCCAGGTTCAACTAATGAAAAACTGTTTTTT; CDR3aa: CASSFDPGSTNEKLFF
j_gene: TRBJ2-7; d_gene: TRBD2; abundance: -; v_gene: TRBV30; CDR3nt: TGTGCCTGGAGTGTACCCCTACTAGCGGGGAACTACGAGCAGTACTTC; CDR3aa: CAWSVPLLAGNYEQYF
j_gene: TRBJ2-7; d_gene: TRBD1; abundance: -; v_gene: TRBV5-1; CDR3nt: TGCGCCAGCAGCGGACGGGACAGGCCTAGCTCCTACGAGCAGTACTTC; CDR3aa: CASSGRDRPSSYEQYF
j_gene: TRBJ2-2; d_gene: -; abundance: -; v_gene: TRBV4-3; CDR3nt: TGCGCCAGCAGCCACGGACTGACGAACACCGGGGAGCTGTTTTTT; CDR3aa: CASSHGLTNTGELFF
j_gene: TRBJ2-5; d_gene: -; abundance: -; v_gene: TRBV5-1; CDR3nt: TGCGCCAGCAGCTTGGCCCTTGGGCAGGGAGAGACCCAGTACTTC; CDR3aa: CASSLALGQGETQYF
j_gene: TRBJ1-6; d_gene: -; abundance: few; v_gene: TRBV6-5; CDR3nt: TGTGCCAGCCGATCGCGACCCGGACCCCTCCACTTT; CDR3aa: CASRSRPGPLHF
j_gene: TRBJ2-3; d_gene: TRBD1; abundance: -; v_gene: TRBV7-9; CDR3nt: TGTGCCAGCAGCTCTAAGGGGGCATCAATAGGAGGTACGCAGTATTTT; CDR3aa: CASSSKGASIGGTQYF
j_gene: TRBJ1-1; d_gene: -; abundance: -; v_gene: TRBV7-3; CDR3nt: TGTGCCAGCAGCTTGGGGGCTCCAACTGAAGCTTTCTTT; CDR3aa: CASSLGAPTEAFF
j_gene: TRBJ2-5; d_gene: TRBD2; abundance: -; v_gene: TRBV7-2; CDR3nt: TGTGCCAGCATCCCGGGGGGAGAGACCCAGTACTTC; CDR3aa: CASIPGGETQYF
j_gene: TRBJ1-1; d_gene: -; abundance: -; v_gene: TRBV18; CDR3nt: TGTGCCAGCTCACCACCACCGAACACTGAAGCTTTCTTT; CDR3aa: CASSPPPNTEAFF
j_gene: TRBJ2-7; d_gene: TRBD1; abundance: -; v_gene: TRBV2; CDR3nt: TGTGCCAGCAGCCAGGGACAGGGAATAATCTCCTCCTACGAGCAGTACTTC; CDR3aa: CASSQGQGIISSYEQYF
j_gene: TRBJ2-4; d_gene: -; abundance: -; v_gene: TRBV18; CDR3nt: TGTGCCAGCTCCCCGGACAGCCCAGCCAAAAACATTCAGTACTTC; CDR3aa: CASSPDSPAKNIQYF
j_gene: TRBJ2-6; d_gene: -; abundance: -; v_gene: TRBV9; CDR3nt: TGTGCCAGCAGCGTGGGGCAGGGGGCCAACGTCCTGACTTTC; CDR3aa: CASSVGQGANVLTF
j_gene: TRBJ1-5; d_gene: -; abundance: -; v_gene: TRBV5-1; CDR3nt: TGCGCCAGCAGCTTGGGGAGTGGGAGCAATCAGCCCCAGCATTTT; CDR3aa: CASSLGSGSNQPQHF
j_gene: TRBJ2-7; d_gene: -; abundance: -; v_gene: TRBV28; CDR3nt: TGTGCCAGCAGGGGGGGGGCCGCGGGACAGAGTTACGAGCAGTACTTC; CDR3aa: CASRGGAAGQSYEQYF
j_gene: TRBJ2-2; d_gene: -; abundance: -; v_gene: TRBV5-6; CDR3nt: TGTGCCAGCAGCCTGCAGCCCACCGGGGAGCTGTTTTTT; CDR3aa: CASSLQPTGELFF
j_gene: TRBJ1-1; d_gene: TRBD1; abundance: -; v_gene: TRBV5-4; CDR3nt: TGTGCCAGCAGCAACAGGGGGAACACTGAAGCTTTCTTT; CDR3aa: CASSNRGNTEAFF
j_gene: TRBJ2-2; d_gene: -; abundance: few; v_gene: TRBV2; CDR3nt: TGTGCCAGCAGATTCACCGGGGAGCTGTTTTTT; CDR3aa: CASRFTGELFF
j_gene: TRBJ2-3; d_gene: TRBD2; abundance: -; v_gene: TRBV5-1; CDR3nt: TGCGCCAGCAGCTCACGACTAGCCCCAGATACGCAGTATTTT; CDR3aa: CASSSRLAPDTQYF
j_gene: TRBJ2-7; d_gene: TRBD1; abundance: -; v_gene: TRBV19; CDR3nt: TGTGCCAGTAGTGCACCGGGACAGGGGGCCAACGAGCAGTACTTC; CDR3aa: CASSAPGQGANEQYF
j_gene: TRBJ1-6; d_gene: -; abundance: -; v_gene: TRBV6-5; CDR3nt: TGTGCCAGCAGTTCCGGGACCCTAGGTGGTTCACCCCTCCACTTT; CDR3aa: CASSSGTLGGSPLHF
j_gene: TRBJ2-7; d_gene: TRBD1; abundance: -; v_gene: TRBV11-2; CDR3nt: TGTGCCAGCAGCCACCCCAGACAGGGTACCTACGAGCAGTACTTC; CDR3aa: CASSHPRQGTYEQYF
j_gene: TRBJ2-7; d_gene: -; abundance: -; v_gene: TRBV30; CDR3nt: TGTGCCTGGAGTGAGCAGGGCCTACTCGTGGGCGAGCAGTACTTC; CDR3aa: CAWSEQGLLVGEQYF
j_gene: TRBJ2-7; d_gene: -; abundance: -; v_gene: TRBV18; CDR3nt: TGTGCCAGTGAGACTGGCGACTCCTACGAGCAGTACTTC; CDR3aa: CASETGDSYEQYF
j_gene: TRBJ2-7; d_gene: -; abundance: once; v_gene: TRBV2; CDR3nt: TGTGCCAGCAGAATCCGGGACCGAGACTACGAGCAGTACTTC; CDR3aa: CASRIRDRDYEQYF
j_gene: TRBJ1-1; d_gene: -; abundance: -; v_gene: TRBV2; CDR3nt: TGTGCCAGCAGTAACGAGGCCCCGGGGACTGAAGCTTTCTTT; CDR3aa: CASSNEAPGTEAFF
j_gene: TRBJ2-5; d_gene: -; abundance: -; v_gene: TRBV29-1; CDR3nt: TGCAGCGTTGAAGGGGGTAGGGGGGCCGAGACCCAGTACTTC; CDR3aa: CSVEGGRGAETQYF
j_gene: TRBJ2-7; d_gene: TRBD1; abundance: -; v_gene: TRBV6-1; CDR3nt: TGTGCCAGCAGCTTGGACAGGGGCTACGAGCAGTACTTC; CDR3aa: CASSLDRGYEQYF
j_gene: TRBJ1-5; d_gene: -; abundance: -; v_gene: TRBV19; CDR3nt: TGTGCCAGTAGTAGAGATTCAGGGCCCCAGCATTTT; CDR3aa: CASSRDSGPQHF
j_gene: TRBJ1-1; d_gene: TRBD1; abundance: -; v_gene: TRBV5-1; CDR3nt: TGCGCCAGCAGCCCCCAGGGGGATGACACTGAAGCTTTCTTT; CDR3aa: CASSPQGDDTEAFF
j_gene: TRBJ2-3; d_gene: -; abundance: -; v_gene: TRBV25-1; CDR3nt: TGTGCCAGCAGCGCAGGTGGGGTAGGCACAGATACGCAGTATTTT; CDR3aa: CASSAGGVGTDTQYF
j_gene: TRBJ2-2; d_gene: TRBD1; abundance: -; v_gene: TRBV18; CDR3nt: TGTGCCAGCTCACCGGCCGGGACAGGGACCACCGGGGAGCTGTTTTTT; CDR3aa: CASSPAGTGTTGELFF
j_gene: TRBJ2-5; d_gene: -; abundance: -; v_gene: TRBV7-2; CDR3nt: TGTGCCAGCAGCTCCCAGATGGGGGAGATCCAGTACTTC; CDR3aa: CASSSQMGEIQYF
j_gene: TRBJ2-1; d_gene: TRBD2; abundance: -; v_gene: TRBV27; CDR3nt: TGTGCCAGTGGACTAGCGGGGGGAAATGAGCAGTTCTTC; CDR3aa: CASGLAGGNEQFF
j_gene: TRBJ1-2; d_gene: -; abundance: -; v_gene: TRBV5-8; CDR3nt: TGTGCCAGCCCTATGGAGTCGAACTATGGCTACACCTTC; CDR3aa: CASPMESNYGYTF
j_gene: TRBJ1-2; d_gene: -; abundance: -; v_gene: TRBV5-5; CDR3nt: TGTGCCAGCAGCTTGGAAGGCTTCGATGGCTACACCTTC; CDR3aa: CASSLEGFDGYTF
j_gene: TRBJ1-1; d_gene: -; abundance: -; v_gene: TRBV2; CDR3nt: TGTGCCAGCAGTTGGGGGGCCACTGAAGCTTTCTTT; CDR3aa: CASSWGATEAFF
j_gene: TRBJ1-3; d_gene: -; abundance: few; v_gene: TRBV7-9; CDR3nt: TGTGCCAGCAGCTTAGCTGGAGGAAACACCATATATTTT; CDR3aa: CASSLAGGNTIYF
j_gene: TRBJ1-5; d_gene: -; abundance: few; v_gene: TRBV10-3; CDR3nt: TGTGCCATCAGTGGGAGCAATCAGCCCCAGCATTTT; CDR3aa: CAISGSNQPQHF
j_gene: TRBJ2-3; d_gene: TRBD2; abundance: -; v_gene: TRBV5-6; CDR3nt: TGTGCCAGCAGTTTGACGCGTGGTAGCGGGATTACTCGGGATACGCAGTATTTT; CDR3aa: CASSLTRGSGITRDTQYF
j_gene: TRBJ2-3; d_gene: -; abundance: -; v_gene: TRBV7-9; CDR3nt: TGTGCCAGCAGCTTTCGGCAGGGGAGCGCAGATACGCAGTATTTT; CDR3aa: CASSFRQGSADTQYF
j_gene: TRBJ2-7; d_gene: TRBD2; abundance: -; v_gene: TRBV10-3; CDR3nt: TGTGCCATCACTAGCGGGACAGCCGAGCAGTACTTC; CDR3aa: CAITSGTAEQYF
j_gene: TRBJ2-2; d_gene: -; abundance: -; v_gene: TRBV6-6; CDR3nt: TGTGCCAGCAGTTACGGGGGGGCAGGCACCGGGGAGCTGTTTTTT; CDR3aa: CASSYGGAGTGELFF
j_gene: TRBJ1-1; d_gene: TRBD1; abundance: -; v_gene: TRBV5-8; CDR3nt: TGTGCCAGCAGTTTGGGAGGGGGCAGGCTGGGGAACACTGAAGCTTTCTTT; CDR3aa: CASSLGGGRLGNTEAFF
j_gene: TRBJ2-3; d_gene: TRBD2; abundance: -; v_gene: TRBV9; CDR3nt: TGTGCCAGCAGCGTTCTAGCGGGGGGGAGCACAGATACGCAGTATTTT; CDR3aa: CASSVLAGGSTDTQYF
j_gene: TRBJ1-1; d_gene: -; abundance: -; v_gene: TRBV6-5; CDR3nt: TGTGCCAGCAGTTACTCGTGGCAGGGCAACACTGAAGCTTTCTTT; CDR3aa: CASSYSWQGNTEAFF
j_gene: TRBJ2-7; d_gene: -; abundance: -; v_gene: TRBV7-9; CDR3nt: TGTGCCAGCAGCTACGGGGCCTCCTACGAGCAGTACTTC; CDR3aa: CASSYGASYEQYF
j_gene: TRBJ2-5; d_gene: -; abundance: -; v_gene: TRBV9; CDR3nt: TGTGCCAGCAGCGTAAGGCCGGGCCAAGAGACCCAGTACTTC; CDR3aa: CASSVRPGQETQYF
j_gene: TRBJ2-1; d_gene: -; abundance: -; v_gene: TRBV19; CDR3nt: TGTGCCAGTAGTCGGCAAGCGGCCGGCTACAATGAGCAGTTCTTC; CDR3aa: CASSRQAAGYNEQFF
j_gene: TRBJ2-1; d_gene: -; abundance: -; v_gene: TRBV2; CDR3nt: TGTGCCAGCAGACCCACCCCGCTAGCTAGTGAGCAGTTCTTC; CDR3aa: CASRPTPLASEQFF
j_gene: TRBJ1-1; d_gene: -; abundance: -; v_gene: TRBV19; CDR3nt: TGTGCCAGTAGTACCCTGTTCGGGATGAACACTGAAGCTTTCTTT; CDR3aa: CASSTLFGMNTEAFF
j_gene: TRBJ1-1; d_gene: -; abundance: -; v_gene: TRBV21-1; CDR3nt: TGTGCCAGCAGCAAAGGAGACAGGGGGCAAAAAAGGAACACTGAAGCTTTCTTT; CDR3aa: CASSKGDRGQKRNTEAFF
j_gene: TRBJ2-1; d_gene: TRBD1; abundance: -; v_gene: TRBV9; CDR3nt: TGTGCCAGCAGCGTTTCAGGGGGCTACAATGAGCAGTTCTTC; CDR3aa: CASSVSGGYNEQFF